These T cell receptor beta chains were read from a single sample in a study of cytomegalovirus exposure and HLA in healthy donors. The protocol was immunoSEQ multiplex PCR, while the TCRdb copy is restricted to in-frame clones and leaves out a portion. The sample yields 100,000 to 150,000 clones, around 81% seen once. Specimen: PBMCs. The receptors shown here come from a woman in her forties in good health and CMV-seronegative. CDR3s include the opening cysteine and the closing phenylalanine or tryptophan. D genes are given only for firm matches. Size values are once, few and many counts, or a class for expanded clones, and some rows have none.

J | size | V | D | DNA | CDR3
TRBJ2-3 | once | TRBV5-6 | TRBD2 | TGTGCCAGCAGCTTGGCCGCGGGGGGAGCCACAGATACGCAGTATTTT | CASSLAAGGATDTQYF
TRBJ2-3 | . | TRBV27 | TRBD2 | TGTGCCAGCAGTTTTAGGCTAGCGGGAGTTAGAGATACGCAGTATTTT | CASSFRLAGVRDTQYF
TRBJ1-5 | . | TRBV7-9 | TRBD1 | TGTGCCAGCAGCCCGAGGGGGGACAGGAACCAGCCCCAGCATTTT | CASSPRGDRNQPQHF
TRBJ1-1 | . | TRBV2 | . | TGTGCCAGCACCCGCCTTGAGGGAAACACTGAAGCTTTCTTT | CASTRLEGNTEAFF
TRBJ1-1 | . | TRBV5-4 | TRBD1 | TGTGCCAGCAGCCCGACCGCCGACAGGGCGGCCACTGAAGCTTTCTTT | CASSPTADRAATEAFF
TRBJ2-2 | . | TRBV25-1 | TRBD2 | TGTGCCAGCACCCGCGGGGCTAGCGGGAGGGCCGGGGAGCTGTTTTTT | CASTRGASGRAGELFF
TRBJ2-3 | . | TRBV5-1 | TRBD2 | TGCGCCAGCAGCTTGGGCGGGAGGACTACCGCATCTAGCACAGATACGCAGTATTTT | CASSLGGRTTASSTDTQYF
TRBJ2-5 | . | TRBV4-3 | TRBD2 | TGCGCCAGCAGCCAAGATCGGCTAGCGGGGGACCAAGAGACCCAGTACTTC | CASSQDRLAGDQETQYF
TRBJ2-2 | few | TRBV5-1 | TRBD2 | TGCGCCAGCAGCTTCGGGACTAGCGGGAGAAGGGACACCGGGGAGCTGTTTTTT | CASSFGTSGRRDTGELFF
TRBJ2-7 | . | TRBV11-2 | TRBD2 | TGTGCCAGCAGCCTACAGAGCGGGGGGGCTTACGAGCAGTACTTC | CASSLQSGGAYEQYF
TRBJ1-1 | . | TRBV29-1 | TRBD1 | TGCAGCGCCCATTCCGGGACAGGGATAAGGGGTGAAGCTTTCTTT | CSAHSGTGIRGEAFF
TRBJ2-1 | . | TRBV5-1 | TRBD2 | TGCGCCAGCAGCTTGACTAGCGGGAGTTACAATGAGCAGTTCTTC | CASSLTSGSYNEQFF
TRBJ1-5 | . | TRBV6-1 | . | TGTGCCAGCATGGGGGGGTCTCGCAATCAGCCCCAGCATTTT | CASMGGSRNQPQHF
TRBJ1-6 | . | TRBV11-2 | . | TGTGCCAGCAGCTTTCGGGGAGTTAATTCACCCCTCCACTTT | CASSFRGVNSPLHF
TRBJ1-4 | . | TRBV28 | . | TGTGCCAGCAGTTTATCCCGGGCAGGACACGCAACTAATGAAAAACTGTTTTTT | CASSLSRAGHATNEKLFF
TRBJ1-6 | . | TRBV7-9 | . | TGTTCCAGCAGCGCCGAGGGCAGACAACATTCACCCCTCCACTTT | CSSSAEGRQHSPLHF
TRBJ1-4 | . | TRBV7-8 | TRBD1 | TGTGCCAGCAGCTCGACAGGGGGCGGTGAAAAACTGTTTTTT | CASSSTGGGEKLFF
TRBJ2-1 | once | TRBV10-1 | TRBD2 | TGCGCCAGCAGTGATGGTTCTAGCGGGGACTCCTACAATGAGCAGTTCTTC | CASSDGSSGDSYNEQFF
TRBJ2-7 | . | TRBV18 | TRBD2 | TGTGCCAGCTCACCTGCGGGGGGCTCCTACGAGCAGTACTTC | CASSPAGGSYEQYF
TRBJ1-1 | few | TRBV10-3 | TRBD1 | TGTGCCATCAGGGGACAGGTCACCGGGAACACTGAAGCTTTCTTT | CAIRGQVTGNTEAFF
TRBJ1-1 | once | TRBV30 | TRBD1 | TGTGCCTGGAGGGACAGGGACACTGAAGCTTTCTTT | CAWRDRDTEAFF
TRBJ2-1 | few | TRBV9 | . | TGTGCCAGCGGGCTGGGTGCAGAATTCAATGAGCAGTTCTTC | CASGLGAEFNEQFF
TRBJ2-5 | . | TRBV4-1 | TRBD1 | TGCGCCAGCAGCCAGCAAGGACAGGGCCGGGAGACCCAGTACTTC | CASSQQGQGRETQYF
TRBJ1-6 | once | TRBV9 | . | TGTGCCAGCAGCGTTGGCAGAAACTATAATTCACCCCTCCACTTT | CASSVGRNYNSPLHF
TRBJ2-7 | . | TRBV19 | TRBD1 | TGTGCCAGTAGTACCGGGACAGGGACCTACGAGCAGTACTTC | CASSTGTGTYEQYF
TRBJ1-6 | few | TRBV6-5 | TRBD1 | TGTGCCAGCAGTTACTTTCGACAGGGTAGATCACCCCTCCACTTT | CASSYFRQGRSPLHF
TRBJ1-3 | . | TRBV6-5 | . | TGTGCCAGCAGCGGGGGTCGAGCACCTGGAAACACCATATATTTT | CASSGGRAPGNTIYF
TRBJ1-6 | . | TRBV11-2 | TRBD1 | TGTGCCAGCAGCTTAGTCGGGACAGCTAATTCACCCCTCCACTTT | CASSLVGTANSPLHF
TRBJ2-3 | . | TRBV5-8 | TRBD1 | TGTGCCAGCAGCAATGGACAGGGGTCAAACGGGGCAGATACGCAGTATTTT | CASSNGQGSNGADTQYF
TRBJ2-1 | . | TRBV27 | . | TGTGCCAGCAGACCAAATCAAGGAGGGTTCTCCTACAATGAGCAGTTCTTC | CASRPNQGGFSYNEQFF
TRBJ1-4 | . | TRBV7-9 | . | TGTGCCAGCAGCTTAACGCATTTGAGTGCAACTAATGAAAAACTGTTTTTT | CASSLTHLSATNEKLFF
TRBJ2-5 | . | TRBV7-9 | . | TGTGCCAGCAGCCCTAGGTCCGGGGGAACGTGGACCCAGTACTTC | CASSPRSGGTWTQYF
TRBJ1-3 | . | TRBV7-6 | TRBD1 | TGTGCCAGCAGTCTCGACAGGGGGCCTGGAAACACCATATATTTT | CASSLDRGPGNTIYF
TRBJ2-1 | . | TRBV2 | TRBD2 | TGTGCCATCCGACCCGTACTAGCGGGGGACAATGAGCAGTTCTTC | CAIRPVLAGDNEQFF
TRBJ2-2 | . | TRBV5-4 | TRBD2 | TGTGCCAGCAGCTTGCCGGGACTAGCGGGGTCGAACACCGGGGAGCTGTTTTTT | CASSLPGLAGSNTGELFF
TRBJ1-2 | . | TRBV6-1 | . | TGTGCCAGCACTCAGACAGCCAGGTCCGGCTACACCTTC | CASTQTARSGYTF
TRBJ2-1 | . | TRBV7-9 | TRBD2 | TGTGCCCTCAGGGAACTAGCGGGTAAAAATGAGCAGTTCTTC | CALRELAGKNEQFF
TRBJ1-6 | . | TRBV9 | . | TGTGCCAGCAGGGCGACTGTTTCCTATAATTCACCCCTCCACTTT | CASRATVSYNSPLHF
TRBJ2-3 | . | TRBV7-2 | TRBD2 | TGTGCCAGCAGCTCCGGCGGGAGTAGGACAGATACGCAGTATTTT | CASSSGGSRTDTQYF
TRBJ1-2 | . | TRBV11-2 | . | TGTGCCACCTGGACTGTTAACTATGGCTACACCTTC | CATWTVNYGYTF
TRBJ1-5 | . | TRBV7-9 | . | TGTGCCAGCAGCTCAGCCAATGGTGAGAATCAGCCCCAGCATTTT | CASSSANGENQPQHF
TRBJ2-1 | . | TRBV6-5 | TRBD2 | TGTGCCAGCAGCTTAACTAGCGGGAGCCGAAAGGGGCAGTTCTTC | CASSLTSGSRKGQFF
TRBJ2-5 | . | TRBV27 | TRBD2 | TGTGCCAGCAGTCGCGCGGGGGGGGGTGCGACCCAGTACTTC | CASSRAGGGATQYF